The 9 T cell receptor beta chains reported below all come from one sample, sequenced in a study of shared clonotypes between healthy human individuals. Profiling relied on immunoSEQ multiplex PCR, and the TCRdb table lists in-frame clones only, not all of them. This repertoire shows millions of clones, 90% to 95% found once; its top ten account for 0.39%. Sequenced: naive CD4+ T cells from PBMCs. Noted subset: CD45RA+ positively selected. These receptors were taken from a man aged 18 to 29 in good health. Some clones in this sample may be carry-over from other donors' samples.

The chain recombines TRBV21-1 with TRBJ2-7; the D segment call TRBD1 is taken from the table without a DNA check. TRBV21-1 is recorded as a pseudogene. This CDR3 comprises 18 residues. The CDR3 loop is CASSNYTGGRQISYEQYF. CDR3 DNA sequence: TGTGCCAGCAGCAATTATACAGGGGGTCGACAGATCTCCTACGAGCAGTACTTC.

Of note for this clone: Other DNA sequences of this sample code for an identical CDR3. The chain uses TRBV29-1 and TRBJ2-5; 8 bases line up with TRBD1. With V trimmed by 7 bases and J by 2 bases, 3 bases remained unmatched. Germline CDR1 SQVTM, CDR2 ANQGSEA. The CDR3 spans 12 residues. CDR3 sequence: CSARTGQETQYF. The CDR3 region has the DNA TGCAGCGCCCGGACAGGGCAAGAGACCCAGTACTTC.

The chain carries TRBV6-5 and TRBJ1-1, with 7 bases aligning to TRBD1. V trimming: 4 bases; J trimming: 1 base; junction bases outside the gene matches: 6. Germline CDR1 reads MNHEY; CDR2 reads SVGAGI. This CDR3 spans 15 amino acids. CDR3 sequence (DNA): TGTGCCAGCAGTTTGGACAGGCAACCGAACACTGAAGCTTTCTTT. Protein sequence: CASSLDRQPNTEAFF.

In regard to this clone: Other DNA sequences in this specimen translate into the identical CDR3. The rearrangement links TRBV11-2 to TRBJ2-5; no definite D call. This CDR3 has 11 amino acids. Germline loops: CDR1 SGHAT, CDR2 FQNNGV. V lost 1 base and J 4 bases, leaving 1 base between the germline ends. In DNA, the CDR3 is TGTGCCAGCAGCTTAGCAGAGACCCAGTACTTC. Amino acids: CASSLAETQYF.

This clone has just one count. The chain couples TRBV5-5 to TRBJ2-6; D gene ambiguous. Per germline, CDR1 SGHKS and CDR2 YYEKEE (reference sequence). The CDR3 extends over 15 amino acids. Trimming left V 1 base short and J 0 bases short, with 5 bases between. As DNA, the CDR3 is TGTGCCAGCAGCTTGTACCTCTCTGGGGCCAACGTCCTGACTTTC. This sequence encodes CASSLYLSGANVLTF. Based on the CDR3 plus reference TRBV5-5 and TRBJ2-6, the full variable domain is DAGVTQSPTHLIKTRGQQVTLRCSPISGHKSVSWYQQVLGQGPQFIFQYYEKEERGRGNFPDRFSARQFPNYSSELNVNALLLGDSALYLCASSLYLSGANVLTFGAGSRLTVL.

CDR3 protein: CASLGGGSNQPQHF. Written as DNA, the CDR3 is TGTGCCAGCTTGGGTGGGGGGAGCAATCAGCCCCAGCATTTT. The gene calls are TRBV28 and TRBJ1-5, with D possibly being TRBD1 (5 bases). Germline CDR1 is MDHEN and CDR2 is SYDVKM. The CDR3 loop spans 14 amino acids. The V end was cut by 8 bases, the J end by 1 base, with 12 bases between.

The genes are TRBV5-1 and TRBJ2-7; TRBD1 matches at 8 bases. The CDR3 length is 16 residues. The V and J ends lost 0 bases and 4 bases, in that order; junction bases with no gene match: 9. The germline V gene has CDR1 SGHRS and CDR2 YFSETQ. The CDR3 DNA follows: TGCGCCAGCAGCTTGGTGGCAGGGGGCGACTCGTACGAGCAGTACTTC. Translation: CASSLVAGGDSYEQYF.

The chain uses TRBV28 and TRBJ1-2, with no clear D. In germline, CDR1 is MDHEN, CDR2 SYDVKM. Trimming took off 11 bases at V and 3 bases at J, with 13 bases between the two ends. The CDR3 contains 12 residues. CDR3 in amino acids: CAAEAVDYGYTF. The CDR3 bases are TGTGCCGCGGAGGCGGTTGACTATGGCTACACCTTC.

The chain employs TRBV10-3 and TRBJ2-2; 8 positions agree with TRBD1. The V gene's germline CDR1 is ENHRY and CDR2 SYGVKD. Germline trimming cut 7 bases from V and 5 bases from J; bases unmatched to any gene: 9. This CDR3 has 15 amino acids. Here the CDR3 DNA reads TGTGCCATCACCAAACACCAGGGGGCGACCGGGGAGCTGTTTTTT. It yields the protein CAITKHQGATGELFF.